The 9 T cell receptor beta chains below come from one sample, sequenced in a study of T cell responses to AZD1222 COVID-19 vaccine. Produced via immunoSEQ multiplex PCR; TCRdb's table is partial and in-frame only. The data show tens of thousands of clones, roughly 82% seen once. Sequenced here: peripheral blood, sampled on day 0 of AZD1222 vaccination. These receptors all come from an adult in good health.

This clone was seen a handful of times. The rearrangement joins TRBV15 to TRBJ2-3, with D unclear. This CDR3 has 13 amino acids. Germline values: CDR1 LNHNV, CDR2 YYDKDF (reference sequence). Trimming took off 7 bases at V and 0 bases at J, with 8 bases between the two ends. The CDR3 DNA sequence: TGTGCCACCAAGAAATCAAGCACAGATACGCAGTATTTT. As protein: CATKKSSTDTQYF.

CDR3 DNA sequence: TGTGCCAGTAGTATCGGGGGGAGCAATCAGCCCCAGCATTTT. This sequence encodes CASSIGGSNQPQHF. The chain has TRBV19 and TRBJ1-5; TRBD1 is a possible D gene (5 bases). Germline V gene lookup returns CDR1 LNHDA and CDR2 SQIVND (reference sequence). V shed 3 bases and J shed 1 base, with 7 bases lying between them. The CDR3 contains 14 residues.

The chain has TRBV27 and TRBJ2-3; TRBD1 or TRBD2 may be the D gene (5 bases each). The V gene's germline CDR1 is MNHEY and CDR2 SMNVEV (reference sequence). The CDR3 is 14 residues long. Deletions cut 1 base from V and 3 bases from J, with 8 bases between. The CDR3, as DNA: TGTGCCAGCAGTTTATTGGGGGAGACAGATACGCAGTATTTT. As protein: CASSLLGETDTQYF.

The rearrangement links TRBV4-3 to TRBJ1-2; no clear D. The length of the CDR3 is 15 residues. V was trimmed by 4 bases and J by 6 bases, leaving 18 bases between them. Germline CDR1 and CDR2: LGHNA and YSLEER. The CDR3 nucleotides read TGCGCCAGCAGCCCAAGTGGCAGGAGTAGAAATGGCTACACCTTC. Amino acid sequence: CASSPSGRSRNGYTF.

The CDR3 bases are TGTGCCAGCTCACCCGAAGCGGGAGGAAGGAATGAGCAGTTCTTC. Translated, it gives CASSPEAGGRNEQFF. This chain uses TRBV18 with TRBJ2-1, with 9 bases identical to TRBD2. The CDR3 contains 15 residues. CDR1 KGHSH and CDR2 LQKENI come from the germline V gene. V lost 3 bases and J lost 7; bases outside the gene matches: 7.

V gene TRBV6-4 combines with J gene TRBJ1-5; D remains unclear. V dropped 6 bases and J dropped 4 bases, with 7 bases sitting between them. The CDR3 totals 12 residues. The germline gives CDR1 MRHNA, CDR2 SNTAGT. The CDR3 DNA is TGTGCCAGCAGGCCTCGGAATCAGCCCCAGCATTTT. Translation: CASRPRNQPQHF.

This clone was counted a few times. This chain connects TRBV5-1 to TRBJ1-6, with D unresolved. CDR3 length: 14 residues. Trimming pared 3 bases from V and 5 bases from J, leaving 9 bases between. The V gene's germline CDR1 is SGHRS and CDR2 YFSETQ. The CDR3 coding sequence is TGCGCCAGCAGCTCCGGGAGGAATAATTCACCCCTCCACTTT. It encodes CASSSGRNNSPLHF.

This rearrangement joins TRBV6-2 or TRBV6-3 to TRBJ2-7, with TRBD2 matching over 13 bases. V dropped 5 bases and J dropped 6; count of bases not matched to a gene: 13. This CDR3 has 17 amino acids. CDR1 and CDR2 (germline): MNHEY, SVGEGT. Here the CDR3 reads CASSPLGLAGDLGEQYV. CDR3 sequence (DNA): TGTGCCAGCAGTCCCCTCGGACTAGCGGGAGACCTGGGCGAGCAGTACGTC.

V gene TRBV9 combines with J gene TRBJ1-5, with 8 bases matching TRBD1. The CDR3 loop spans 15 amino acids. Germline lookup yields CDR1 SGDLS and CDR2 YYNGEE. The V segment lost 2 bases and the J segment 4 bases; nucleotides outside the gene matches: 5. The CDR3 reads CASSVGQGGNQPQHF. The CDR3 DNA follows: TGTGCCAGCAGCGTTGGACAGGGAGGAAATCAGCCCCAGCATTTT.